The 15 T cell receptor beta chains reported below all come from one sample, sequenced in a study of blood T cell repertoires in COVID-19 (dated by TCRdb to about 2020). Libraries came from the immunoSEQ multiplex PCR assay. TCRdb provides this immuneACCESS table in a form limited to in-frame rearrangements. Some clones are lacking; in checked studies, under half of them reflect an unresolved V gene, and why the rest are absent is not known. For this sample the table gives over 100,000 clones, of which around 88% were detected only once. Of the sample, 10% to 13% is held by the ten largest clones. Sequencing input: peripheral blood. The receptors come from a man aged 50 to 60 with acute or convalescent COVID-19.

This rearrangement joins TRBV10-2 to TRBJ2-1; TRBD2 matches at 12 bases. CDR3 length: 13 amino acids. J was trimmed by 15 bases and V by 4 bases; bases with no gene match: 7. The germline CDR1 and CDR2 sequences are WSHSY and SAAADI. CDR3 region: CASSASGRGVTFF. DNA of the CDR3: TGCGCCAGCAGTGCTAGCGGGAGGGGGGTTACGTTCTTC.

This rearrangement joins TRBV29-1 to TRBJ2-7, with 7 bases fitting TRBD1. Germline CDR1 reads SQVTM; CDR2 reads ANQGSEA. The V and J ends lost 7 bases and 5 bases, in that order; junction bases with no gene match: 5. There are 11 residues in the CDR3. CDR3 loop: CSGGQANEQYF. For the CDR3, the DNA is TGCAGCGGCGGACAGGCCAACGAGCAGTACTTC.

J is TRBJ1-5 and V is TRBV5-1; weak D call: TRBD1 (6 bases). The CDR3 is made up of 16 amino acids. From germline, CDR1 is SGHRS and CDR2 YFSETQ. V shed 4 bases and J shed 1 base, with 15 bases lying between them. The CDR3 DNA reads as TGCGCCAGCAGCCCGGGGCGGGGGGCGAGCAATCAGCCCCAGCATTTT. Protein sequence: CASSPGRGASNQPQHF.

V gene TRBV27 combines with J gene TRBJ2-2; 10 nucleotides agree with TRBD2. The V gene's germline CDR1 is MNHEY and CDR2 SMNVEV (reference sequence). The CDR3 is made up of 12 amino acids. The junction had 8 bases not matched to a gene; V was cut back by 11 bases and J by 11 bases. The CDR3 DNA follows: TGTGCCGTCCTAGCGGGAGCGAGAGAGCTGTTTTTT. Amino acid sequence: CAVLAGARELFF.

This chain links TRBV5-6 with TRBJ1-1; the D is unclear. The CDR3 runs to 15 residues. The V gene lost 4 bases and the J gene lost 0 bases, with 13 bases spanning the gap. The germline gives CDR1 SGHDT, CDR2 YYEEEE. The DNA of the CDR3 is TGTGCCAGCAGCATCAGACAAATAATGAACACTGAAGCTTTCTTT. Residues: CASSIRQIMNTEAFF.

The chain combines TRBV19 with TRBJ1-5; D gene uncertain. The CDR3 consists of 14 residues. CDR1 and CDR2 (germline): LNHDA, SQIVND (reference sequence). Trimming removed 3 bases at V and 3 bases at J, with 9 bases between. The chain's CDR3 is CASSIRSNNQPQHF. The CDR3 DNA is TGTGCCAGTAGTATTCGGTCCAACAATCAGCCCCAGCATTTT.

The rearrangement joins TRBV9 to TRBJ1-6, with 11 bases aligning to TRBD1. CDR3 length: 16 residues. From germline, CDR1 is SGDLS and CDR2 YYNGEE. With 0 bases clipped from V and 10 bases from J, the junction kept 6 bases outside the gene matches. CDR3: CASSVAQGQGGSPLHF. The CDR3 DNA reads TGTGCCAGCAGCGTAGCCCAGGGACAGGGGGGCTCACCCCTCCACTTT.

V is TRBV14 and J is TRBJ1-2; D gene uncertain. There are 14 residues in the CDR3. Trimming shortened V by 2 bases and J by 5 bases, and 12 bases separated the two germline ends. The germline V gene has CDR1 SGHDN and CDR2 FVKESK. The CDR3 DNA follows: TGTGCCAGCAGCCAAAGCGGAGTTCGGTATGGCTACACCTTC. Translation gives CASSQSGVRYGYTF.

The CDR3 here is CASSFGGRVGEKLFF. The CDR3, as DNA: TGCGCCAGCAGCTTCGGGGGGCGAGTTGGTGAAAAACTGTTTTTT. The chain carries TRBV5-1 and TRBJ1-4, with D perhaps TRBD1 (6 bases). This CDR3 region has 15 residues. Germline CDR1 is SGHRS and CDR2 is YFSETQ. The V gene lost 2 bases and the J gene lost 7 bases, with 15 bases spanning the gap.

The rearrangement joins TRBV12-3 or TRBV12-4 to TRBJ1-5; weak D call: TRBD1 (5 bases). Trimming shortened V by 2 bases and J by 9 bases, and 11 bases separated the two germline ends. The CDR3 runs 13 residues. The chain's CDR3 is CASSLRSDRPQHF. CDR3 nucleotides: TGTGCCAGCAGTTTAAGGTCCGACAGGCCCCAGCATTTT.

The chain links TRBV7-2 to TRBJ1-2; D possibly corresponds to TRBD1 (5 bases). Per germline, CDR1 SGHTA and CDR2 FQGNSA. V lost 1 base to trimming and J lost 7 bases, with 19 bases between them. This CDR3 is built from 16 residues. The CDR3 sequence is CASSLGGGVATGGYTF. CDR3 nucleotide sequence: TGTGCCAGCAGCTTAGGGGGTGGGGTGGCCACAGGTGGCTACACCTTC.

This clone was seen a handful of times. V is TRBV7-6 and J is TRBJ2-7, with 10 bases lining up with TRBD2. Germline V gene data show CDR1 as SGHVS and CDR2 as FNYEAQ. There are 18 residues in the CDR3. Losses at the gene ends were 1 base for V and 3 bases for J; bases not matched to a gene: 12. The CDR3: CASSLGSPSGSARYEQYF. The CDR3 DNA is TGTGCCAGCAGCTTAGGATCTCCTAGCGGGAGCGCGCGCTACGAGCAGTACTTC.

The rearrangement joins TRBV5-1 to TRBJ2-1; D perhaps matches TRBD2 (7 bases). The CDR3 extends over 15 amino acids. Looked up from germline, CDR1 is SGHRS and CDR2 is YFSETQ. V shed 2 bases and J shed 11 bases, with 20 bases lying between them. CDR3 amino acids: CASSFGPGGRDKQFF. The CDR3 DNA reads TGCGCCAGCAGCTTCGGCCCCGGGGGGCGCGATAAGCAGTTCTTC.

The chain uses TRBV11-2 and TRBJ1-1; a possible D gene is TRBD1 (6 bases). Germline V gene lookup returns CDR1 SGHAT and CDR2 FQNNGV. V lost 2 bases, J lost 11 bases, and 21 bases lay in between. The CDR3 totals 15 residues. CDR3 protein: CASSLYSGLGAEAFF. The DNA of the CDR3 is TGTGCCAGCAGCTTATATTCAGGGTTGGGGGCGGAGGCTTTCTTT.

The CDR3 sequence: CASSQDRATGEQYF. The DNA of the CDR3 is TGCGCCAGCAGCCAAGATAGGGCGACAGGCGAGCAGTACTTC. V usage is TRBV4-1 and J usage is TRBJ2-7; a possible D gene is TRBD1 (6 bases). The length of the CDR3 is 14 residues. Germline V gives CDR1 MGHRA, CDR2 YSYEKL. V was shortened by 0 bases and J by 6 bases, with 12 bases between the two germline ends.